This T cell receptor (beta chain) was obtained from a study of regulatory T cells in long-lasting Graves disease. General study findings and limits: TRBV28, TRBJ1-2 and TRBJ2-5 emerged as the favored segments in persistent disease. Owing to a sample size that was small, accuracy may have been reduced.

The CDR3 covers 16 residues. Between the trimmed V and J ends, which lost 0 bases and 2 bases, there was a span of 12 bases. CDR1 is SGHRS and CDR2 is YFSETQ in the germline V gene. With respect to this clonotype: Its target is not known.

Construction of TCR beta libraries relied on iRepertoire HTBI primers and on Arm-PCR targeting CDR3 regions. TCRdb fed the multiplex PCR reads into MiXCR, producing one record per CDR3 protein. The data hold about 470,000 distinct CDR3 sequences, with under 25% observed a single time. As to time point: persistent/refractory GD, antithyroid drugs over 5 years with positive TRAb. Researchers made the TCR library from RNA that was extracted from PBMCs. Graves' disease diagnosis was established per American Thyroid Association guidelines. Patients came through an endocrinology department, and that department was in Xi'an, China.

The J gene is TRBJ2-1, the V gene TRBV5-1; tentatively, D is TRBD2 (6 bases). The receptor's source is a female donor with Graves disease. The specimen comprised peripheral blood mononuclear cells (PBMCs), sampled when the disease was refractory, from a patient treated with antithyroid drugs. CDR3 coding DNA: TGCGCCAGCAGCTTGGAGATTAGCGGCCCCTACAATGAGCAGTTCTTC. Its translation is CASSLEISGPYNEQFF.